A single sample is the source of the 32 T cell receptor beta chains below, sequenced in a study of blood T cell repertoires in COVID-19. The table came from immunoSEQ multiplex PCR; TCRdb's copy has only in-frame clones and leaves some out. The data show around 80,000 clones, roughly 88% seen once. Sample: peripheral blood. The receptors were sampled from a woman of 80 years or more with acute or convalescent COVID-19.

V is TRBV5-6 and J is TRBJ1-1; the D is unclear. Germline V gene data show CDR1 as SGHDT and CDR2 as YYEEEE. Deletions cut 1 base from V and 3 bases from J, with 10 bases between. CDR3 length: 14 amino acids. CDR3 in amino acids: CASSLKFEDTEAFF. The CDR3 nucleotides are TGTGCCAGCAGCTTGAAGTTTGAGGACACTGAAGCTTTCTTT.

V is TRBV5-4 and J is TRBJ1-3, with a possible D match to TRBD1 (5 bases). CDR3 length equals 16 residues. Trimming removed 1 base at V and 6 bases at J, with 17 bases between. Germline V lookup: CDR1 SGHNT, CDR2 YYREEE (reference sequence). CDR3 nucleotide sequence: TGTGCCAGCAGCTTGAACGGTCCCGGCAGGGCAAACACCATATATTTT. Protein: CASSLNGPGRANTIYF.

About this clone: Different DNA sequences within this sample yield the same CDR3. CDR3 sequence reads: CASSQGGVGETQYF. CDR3 DNA sequence: TGTGCCAGCAGCCAGGGGGGAGTCGGGGAGACCCAGTACTTC. The chain links TRBV4-2 to TRBJ2-5, with D perhaps matching TRBD2 (6 bases). Germline CDR1 LGHNA, CDR2 YNFKEQ. The V and J ends lost 3 bases and 5 bases respectively, with 13 bases between them. The CDR3 runs to 14 residues.

The V and J genes are TRBV6-2 or TRBV6-3 and TRBJ2-7; tentative D call: TRBD1 (5 bases). Germline loops: CDR1 MNHEY, CDR2 SVGEGT. The CDR3 spans 14 residues. Trimming took 6 bases from V and 5 from J, leaving 17 bases between them. CDR3 nucleotide sequence: TGTGCCAGCAGCCACTTCATCAGGGTGGACGAGCAGTACTTC. Its translation: CASSHFIRVDEQYF.

With regard to this clone: The sample holds other DNA sequences that translate to the same CDR3. The rearrangement links TRBV5-8 to TRBJ2-3; TRBD2 agrees at 10 bases. Germline V gives CDR1 SGHTS, CDR2 YDEGEE. CDR3 size: 14 residues. With 7 bases clipped from V and 1 base from J, the junction kept 3 bases outside the gene matches. The CDR3 loop is CASSGTSGTDTQYF. In DNA form, the CDR3 reads TGTGCCAGCTCCGGGACTAGCGGCACAGATACGCAGTATTTT.

The J gene is TRBJ1-5, the V gene TRBV10-3, with D possibly TRBD1 on 6 matching bases. Germline lookup yields CDR1 ENHRY and CDR2 SYGVKD. Between the trimmed V and J ends, which lost 0 bases and 7 bases, there was a span of 16 bases. This CDR3 region has 16 residues. This CDR3 reads CAISESTRGAGQPQHF. The CDR3 bases are TGTGCCATCAGTGAGTCGACTCGGGGGGCCGGGCAGCCCCAGCATTTT.

With regard to this clone: This sample includes further DNA sequences coding for the same CDR3. The chain couples TRBV7-2 to TRBJ2-7, with 7 bases aligning to TRBD2. The V gene's germline CDR1 is SGHTA and CDR2 FQGNSA. V was pared by 1 base and J by 2 bases, with 2 bases of the junction left unmatched. The length of the CDR3 is 14 residues. The CDR3 region is CASSLGLAAYEQYF. In nucleotides, the CDR3 is TGTGCCAGCAGCTTAGGTCTAGCGGCCTACGAGCAGTACTTC.

This sequence joins TRBV7-2 and TRBJ2-5; the D gene is possibly TRBD1 (6 bases). The CDR3 is 15 amino acids. The germline V gene encodes CDR1 SGHTA and CDR2 FQGNSA. Trimming left V 1 base short and J 5 bases short, with 14 bases between. The DNA for the CDR3 is TGTGCCAGCAGCTTAGGTATGGGGGCGCAGGAGACCCAGTACTTC. Translated, it gives CASSLGMGAQETQYF. Drawing the rest from reference TRBV7-2 and TRBJ2-5, the complete variable domain is GAGVSQSPSNKVTEKGKDVELRCDPISGHTALYWYRQSLGQGLEFLIYFQGNSAPDKSGLPSDRFSAERTGGSVSTLTIQRTQQEDSAVYLCASSLGMGAQETQYFGPGTRLLVL.

This chain connects TRBV5-1 to TRBJ2-7; 7 positions match TRBD2. CDR3 length: 14 amino acids. Germline trimming cut 7 bases from V and 4 bases from J; bases unmatched to any gene: 11. Germline CDR1 reads SGHRS; CDR2 reads YFSETQ. CDR3 sequence: CASSETSATYEQYF. In DNA form, the CDR3 reads TGCGCCAGCTCCGAAACTAGCGCTACGTACGAGCAGTACTTC.

The chain links TRBV28 to TRBJ2-7; a weak D match, TRBD1 (6 bases). V was clipped by 4 bases and J by 5 bases, with 9 bases between them. Germline lookup yields CDR1 MDHEN and CDR2 SYDVKM. This CDR3 is built from 12 residues. CDR3 in amino acids: CASSSGQNEQYF. CDR3 DNA sequence: TGTGCCAGCAGTTCCGGACAGAACGAGCAGTACTTC.

A single count supports this clone. The chain couples TRBV19 to TRBJ2-4; 10 positions match TRBD2. From germline, CDR1 is LNHDA and CDR2 SQIVND (reference sequence). V shed 9 bases, J shed 2 bases, and the junction held 7 bases outside the gene matches. CDR3 length: 15 amino acids. DNA of the CDR3: TGTGCCAGCGGGGCTAGCGGGAGATCCAAAAACATTCAGTACTTC. Its translation: CASGASGRSKNIQYF.

The chain's CDR3 is CASSLASGSSQAKNIQYF. CDR3 bases: TGTGCCAGCAGCTTAGCTAGCGGGAGTTCACAAGCCAAAAACATTCAGTACTTC. This rearrangement joins TRBV11-2 to TRBJ2-4; 10 bases align to TRBD2. The CDR3 has 18 residues. Trimming cost V 1 base and J 0 bases; bases outside gene matches: 6. Germline V gives CDR1 SGHAT, CDR2 FQNNGV.

This sequence joins TRBV28 and TRBJ1-1; the D gene is possibly TRBD1 (5 bases). The CDR3 extends over 15 amino acids. Germline loops: CDR1 MDHEN, CDR2 SYDVKM. Deletions cut 5 bases from V and 6 bases from J, with 19 bases between. CDR3 amino acids: CASSRLSRGVAEAFF. The CDR3, as DNA: TGTGCCAGCAGTCGCCTCTCGCGGGGGGTCGCTGAAGCTTTCTTT.

J is TRBJ2-2 and V is TRBV1; the table calls TRBD2, which could not be checked here. TRBV1 is deemed a pseudogene. The CDR3 length is 17 residues. The CDR3 sequence is CTSSLSGRGPFTGELFF. The CDR3 DNA is TGCACCAGCAGCCTCAGCGGGAGGGGTCCCTTCACCGGGGAGCTGTTTTTT.

V is TRBV7-3 and J is TRBJ2-3, with a possible D match to TRBD2 (6 bases). The CDR3 totals 15 residues. Germline CDR1 SGHTA, CDR2 FQGTGA. V shed 5 bases and J shed 2 bases, with 14 bases lying between them. CDR3 region: CASSPFGGITDTQYF. The CDR3 nucleotides are TGTGCCAGCAGCCCGTTCGGGGGTATCACAGATACGCAGTATTTT.

V is TRBV30 and J is TRBJ1-1; 12 positions agree with TRBD1. V lost 3 bases, J lost 3 bases, and 14 bases stayed unmatched. Looked up from germline, CDR1 is GTSNPN and CDR2 is SVGIG (reference sequence). This CDR3 is built from 18 residues. DNA for the CDR3: TGTGCCTGGAGACGCAAAATGGGACAGGGGGCCGGGGACACTGAAGCTTTCTTT. Amino acid sequence: CAWRRKMGQGAGDTEAFF.

The table lists this clone with a count of one. The V and J genes are TRBV14 and TRBJ1-2; no firm D call. V lost 2 bases, J lost 6 bases, and 10 bases lay in between. This CDR3 has 13 amino acids. The germline V gene encodes CDR1 SGHDN and CDR2 FVKESK. CDR3 region: CASSQRESHGYTF. CDR3 DNA: TGTGCCAGCAGCCAACGGGAATCGCATGGCTACACCTTC.

The chain combines TRBV14 with TRBJ1-2; 7 bases are a match to TRBD1. V trimming: 0 bases; J trimming: 1 base; junction bases outside the gene matches: 5. CDR3 length: 16 residues. From germline, CDR1 is SGHDN and CDR2 FVKESK. The CDR3 is CASSQEGRGRNYGYTF. DNA for the CDR3: TGTGCCAGCAGCCAAGAAGGAAGGGGGCGTAACTATGGCTACACCTTC.

J is TRBJ2-2 and V is TRBV7-2; D is unclear. CDR1 and CDR2 (germline): SGHTA, FQGNSA. The V end was cut by 7 bases, the J end by 2 bases, with 14 bases between. This CDR3 is built from 15 residues. The CDR3 DNA reads as TGTGCCAGCAAACCGGCGGCTGCCAACACCGGGGAGCTGTTTTTT. Protein product: CASKPAAANTGELFF.

The V gene is TRBV4-2, the J gene TRBJ2-1, with TRBD2 matching 10 bases. Germline V gene sequence: CDR1 LGHNA, CDR2 YNFKEQ. V shed 7 bases and J 9 bases; nucleotides not matched to a gene: 3. The CDR3 loop spans 12 amino acids. CDR3 loop: CASTSSGGEQFF. In DNA form, the CDR3 reads TGTGCCAGCACCTCTAGCGGGGGTGAGCAGTTCTTC.

The J gene is TRBJ2-3, the V gene TRBV19; the match to TRBD2 covers 7 bases. The CDR3 sequence is 17 residues long. V shed 0 bases, J shed 0 bases, and the junction held 6 bases outside the gene matches. Germline V lookup: CDR1 LNHDA, CDR2 SQIVND (reference sequence). The CDR3 protein is CASSIDLLAVSTDTQYF. The CDR3 DNA is TGTGCCAGTAGTATAGATCTTCTAGCGGTTAGCACAGATACGCAGTATTTT.

V usage is TRBV5-6 and J usage is TRBJ1-6; D not resolved. This CDR3 is built from 15 residues. V lost 2 bases and J 7 bases, leaving 13 bases between the germline ends. Germline V gene sequence: CDR1 SGHDT, CDR2 YYEEEE. In DNA form, the CDR3 reads TGTGCCAGCAGCTTCCTTCAGGTTGGAAATTCACCCCTCCACTTT. Protein product: CASSFLQVGNSPLHF.

The chain employs TRBV25-1 and TRBJ1-1; D not certain. The CDR3 loop spans 13 amino acids. The V end lost 9 bases, the J end lost 3 bases, and 14 bases lay between the germline ends. Germline V gives CDR1 MGHDK, CDR2 SYGVNS. The CDR3 coding sequence is TGTGCCAGTAAAGGCCAGGTGGACACTGAAGCTTTCTTT. It yields the protein CASKGQVDTEAFF.

The chain couples TRBV5-5 to TRBJ1-5; D perhaps matches TRBD1 (5 bases). Per germline, CDR1 SGHKS and CDR2 YYEKEE (reference sequence). There are 15 residues in the CDR3. V lost 4 bases, J lost 1 base, and 12 bases lay in between. The CDR3 sequence is CASSQHGGSNQPQHF. CDR3 DNA: TGTGCCAGCAGCCAGCACGGGGGAAGCAATCAGCCCCAGCATTTT.

The CDR3: CASNQGFGGYTF. The CDR3, as DNA: TGTGCCAGCAACCAGGGATTCGGTGGCTACACCTTC. The chain combines TRBV6-5 with TRBJ1-2; a weak D match, TRBD1 (5 bases). Germline assignment: CDR1 MNHEY and CDR2 SVGAGI. CDR3 size: 12 residues. The ends were cut back, 7 bases at V and 7 bases at J, with 13 bases in the middle.

J is TRBJ1-3 and V is TRBV19; weak D call: TRBD1 (6 bases). Trimming shortened V by 4 bases and J by 3 bases, and 16 bases separated the two germline ends. This CDR3 spans 16 amino acids. The V gene's germline CDR1 is LNHDA and CDR2 SQIVND (reference sequence). The CDR3 protein is CASSTDLRGFGNTIYF. CDR3 in DNA: TGTGCCAGTAGTACTGACCTCAGGGGCTTTGGAAACACCATATATTTT.

V is TRBV5-1 and J is TRBJ2-3, with D tentatively TRBD2 (6 bases). The V gene's germline CDR1 is SGHRS and CDR2 YFSETQ. Trimming stripped 9 bases from V and 6 bases from J, with 17 bases between. This CDR3 has 13 residues. The CDR3 nucleotides are TGCGCCACGGGCTTGGGCGGGGACGATACGCAGTATTTT. This sequence encodes CATGLGGDDTQYF.

The chain joins TRBV27 to TRBJ1-1; 8 positions agree with TRBD1. The CDR3 has 16 amino acids. With V trimmed by 6 bases and J by 4 bases, 13 bases remained unmatched. Germline V gene sequence: CDR1 MNHEY, CDR2 SMNVEV (reference sequence). The CDR3 sequence is CASRGTGPSWFTEAFF. CDR3 DNA sequence: TGTGCCAGCAGGGGGACAGGCCCATCGTGGTTCACTGAAGCTTTCTTT.

The V and J genes are TRBV14 and TRBJ2-2; weak D call: TRBD2 (5 bases). Per the germline V gene, CDR1 is SGHDN and CDR2 is FVKESK. CDR3 size: 10 residues. CDR3 coding DNA: TGTGCTAAGCGGACCGGGGAGCTGTTTTTT. This sequence encodes CAKRTGELFF.

The chain uses TRBV23-1 and TRBJ2-7; D is unresolved. TRBV23-1 is annotated as an ORF whose role is uncertain. V was cut by 0 bases and J by 2 bases, with 11 bases left in between. This CDR3 has 15 residues. In DNA, the CDR3 is TGCGCCAGCAGTCAATCAGATGGCATCCCCTACGAGCAGTACTTC. This translates into CASSQSDGIPYEQYF.

This clone has only a few counts. The CDR3: CASSQGGKSYEQFF. CDR3 coding DNA: TGCGCCAGCAGCCAAGGGGGCAAGTCCTATGAGCAGTTCTTC. J is TRBJ2-1 and V is TRBV4-3, with D possibly TRBD1 on 5 matching bases. Per germline, CDR1 LGHNA and CDR2 YSLEER. Trimming shortened V by 1 base and J by 8 bases, and 12 bases separated the two germline ends. CDR3 length: 14 amino acids.

This clone was seen more than once but under ten times. As DNA, the CDR3 is TGTGCCAGCAGCTCCTATCTCTCAGATACGCAGTATTTT. This sequence encodes CASSSYLSDTQYF. The chain carries TRBV7-3 and TRBJ2-3, with no clear D. Trimming removed 4 bases from V and 4 bases from J, with 9 bases in between. This CDR3 contains 13 residues. CDR1 SGHTA and CDR2 FQGTGA come from the germline V gene. Full variable domain (outside the CDR3, taken from reference TRBV7-3 and TRBJ2-3): GAGVSQTPSNKVTEKGKYVELRCDPISGHTALYWYRQSLGQGPEFLIYFQGTGAADDSGLPNDRFFAVRPEGSVSTLKIQRTERGDSAVYLCASSSYLSDTQYFGPGTRLTVL.